Below, one TCR beta chain is given with its context. Replicate PCRs from sorted subsets contained roughly 200 ng DNA, which is around 30,000 T cell genomes. Using immunoSEQ multiplex PCR, the repertoire was profiled, and TCRdb retains in-frame clones only, with some absent. The sample lists 2 million to 3 million clones, under 95% occurring once. The ends were cut back, 4 bases at V and 4 bases at J, with 16 bases in the middle. The germline CDR1 and CDR2 sequences are SGHRS and YFSETQ. The CDR3 is made up of 15 amino acids. The data originate from a study of shared clonotypes between healthy human individuals.

The sequenced material came from naive CD4+ T cells from PBMCs. Subset noted: CD45RA+ positively selected. The chain couples TRBV5-1 to TRBJ2-3; perhaps TRBD2 as D (6 bases). This TCR derives from a man between 18 and 29 years old in good health. Some clones in this sample may be carry-over from other donors' samples. DNA for the CDR3: TGCGCCAGCAGCCCCGGACCGTTAGCGGCAGATACGCAGTATTTT. It yields the protein CASSPGPLAADTQYF.